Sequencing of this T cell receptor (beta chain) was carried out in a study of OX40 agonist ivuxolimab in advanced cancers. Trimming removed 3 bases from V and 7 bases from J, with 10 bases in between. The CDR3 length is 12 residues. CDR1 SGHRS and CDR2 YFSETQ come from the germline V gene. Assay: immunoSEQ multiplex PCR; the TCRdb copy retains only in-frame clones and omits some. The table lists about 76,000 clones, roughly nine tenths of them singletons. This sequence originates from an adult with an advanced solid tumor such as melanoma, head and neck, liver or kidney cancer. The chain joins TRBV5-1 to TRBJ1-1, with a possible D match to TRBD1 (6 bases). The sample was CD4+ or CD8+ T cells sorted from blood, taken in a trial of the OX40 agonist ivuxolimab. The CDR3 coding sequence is TGCGCCAGCAGCTGGGACACAAGTGAAGCTTTCTTT. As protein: CASSWDTSEAFF. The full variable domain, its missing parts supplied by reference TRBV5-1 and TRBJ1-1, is KAGVTQTPRYLIKTRGQQVTLSCSPISGHRSVSWYQQTPGQGLQFLFEYFSETQRNKGNFPGRFSGRQFSNSRSEMNVSTLELGDSALYLCASSWDTSEAFFGQGTRLTVV.